This TCR beta chain was recorded in a study of CD8 T cells in Susac syndrome. The RNA input was about 0.5 to 1 ug, and it was reverse transcribed with random hexamers. The amplification used immunoSEQ multiplex PCR on TCR beta CDR3; it spanned 54 Vbeta and 13 Jbeta. TCRdb independently ran MiXCR on the immunoSEQ multiplex PCR reads; one entry per CDR3 protein. The repertoire consists of under 150,000 distinct CDR3 sequences, with 94% occurring once and the leading ten covering 0.27%. In blood CD8+ and CD4+ T cells, TCR beta underwent sequencing. Healthy donors, matched for age and sex, constituted the control group. Isolation of CD8+ and CD4+ T cells was performed negatively, whereas enrichment of TEMRA cells was done by FACS. The sequence derives from a human donor in good health. Sequenced material: CD8+ T cells from PBMCs.

The CDR3 reads CASSLAASGRAQYNEQFF. For the CDR3, the DNA is TGTGCCAGCAGCTTAGCCGCTAGCGGGAGGGCACAGTACAATGAGCAGTTCTTC. The V and J genes are TRBV7-2 and TRBJ2-1, with TRBD2 matching over 12 bases. V lost 0 bases, J lost 4 bases, and 7 bases stayed unmatched. The CDR3 covers 18 residues. Germline values: CDR1 SGHTA, CDR2 FQGNSA.